This is a list of T cell receptor beta chains from one sample in a study of blood T cells in healthy people across ages. TCRdb re-called the 5' RACE reads with MiXCR, one entry per CDR3 protein. In the table there are roughly 1,300,000 distinct CDR3 sequences, approximately 59% of which are singletons. The material sequenced was blood. All receptors come from a man between 18 and 35 years old in good health. The conserved cysteine and the conserved F or W are not part of the CDR3 here. Fields, in order: J gene, V gene, CDR3 protein.

>TRBJ2-3|TRBV5-1
ASTLWDGRTDTQY
>TRBJ2-7|TRBV20-1
SASSTSSYEQY
>TRBJ2-5|TRBV7-2
ASSSRTSGTATTQY
>TRBJ2-2|TRBV4-1
ASSHSHRELF
>TRBJ1-3|TRBV5-1
ASSYESSGNTIY
>TRBJ2-7|TRBV3-1
ASSQDPSRYEQY
>TRBJ2-3|TRBV27
ASISQQSGRTDTQY
>TRBJ2-1|TRBV20-1
SAGIGLALSSSYNEQF
>TRBJ2-5|TRBV20-1
SARDRRTSGFQETQY
>TRBJ2-1|TRBV6-5
ASSYSRGSYNEQF
>TRBJ2-5|TRBV4-3
ASSQDGTEYQETQY
>TRBJ1-2|TRBV3-1
ASSQGAARDYGYT
>TRBJ2-1|TRBV27
ASSVFDKDNEQF
>TRBJ1-2|TRBV27
ASSLKGYT
>TRBJ2-5|TRBV5-6
ASSFMWGLAGTRYQETQY
>TRBJ1-6|TRBV10-3
ATSRDGYNSPLH
>TRBJ2-1|TRBV10-2
ASSESLREQF
>NA|TRBV4-1
ASSQGRTSGNRYEQY
>TRBJ1-4|TRBV10-3
ATRQPTNEKLF
>TRBJ1-1|TRBV4-1
ASSQVESFEAF
>TRBJ2-7|TRBV29-1
SARGGHNEQY
>TRBJ2-5|TRBV7-8
ASSFGQGAETQY
>TRBJ2-5|TRBV9
ASSVGQTSALFSRTQY
>TRBJ2-1|TRBV10-3
AISESGPTAYNEQF
>TRBJ2-3|TRBV15
ATSRAGQDGTDTQY
>TRBJ1-2|TRBV5-1
ASSLDAGAALKDGYT
>TRBJ1-2|TRBV4-3
ASSLGTRFRLGYT
>TRBJ2-1|TRBV29-1
SAGGASGRALNEQF
>TRBJ2-3|TRBV15
ATSRDQLAGFTDTQY
>TRBJ2-7|TRBV3-1
ASSQFSGDYEQY
>TRBJ1-6|TRBV13
ASSRRDRDRNSPLH
>NA|TRBV5-6
ASSLATTAEETQY
>TRBJ2-7|TRBV29-1
SVEDGTGENYEQY
>TRBJ2-7|TRBV29-1
SLRDGSYEQY
>TRBJ2-1|TRBV7-2
ASSPRGAGANEQF
>TRBJ1-2|TRBV28
ASSSFSGYT
>TRBJ2-2|TRBV25-1
ASSVLRELF
>TRBJ1-2|TRBV28
ASSISGDYGYT
>TRBJ2-3|TRBV27
ASSPRTTRTDTQY
>TRBJ2-7|TRBV4-2
ATSPWMTEALSYEQY
>TRBJ2-7|TRBV3-1
ASSQGRIVFYEQY
>TRBJ2-7|TRBV4-3
ASSPLVAGISSYEQY
>TRBJ1-1|TRBV5-1
ASSLRTGAMNTEAF
>TRBJ1-1|TRBV5-1
ASSLRQGRNQNTEAF
>TRBJ2-2|TRBV5-1
ASSLRRTESRTGELF
>TRBJ2-3|TRBV5-1
ASSAGSPHTQY
>TRBJ2-3|TRBV29-1
SVALAGAPDTQY
>TRBJ1-2|TRBV7-9
ASSATTYFHGYT
>NA|TRBV3-1
ASGQDRGDEQY
>TRBJ1-2|TRBV6-2/TRBV6-3
ASSPGILNYGYT